One sample yielded the 20 T cell receptor beta chains listed below, sequenced in a study of T cells after yellow fever vaccination. TCRdb re-called the 5' RACE reads through MiXCR, storing one row per CDR3 protein. The repertoire holds approximately 69,000 distinct CDR3 sequences, with approximately 5% as singletons. The source material was CD4+ T cells sorted from PBMCs, sampled roughly 15 days after the first yellow fever vaccination. These receptors were collected from a man aged 18-30 years who received the YFV17D yellow fever vaccine.

This clonotype was found many times. The chain is built from TRBV14 and TRBJ2-5; weak D call: TRBD1 (5 bases). Germline CDR1 and CDR2: SGHDN and FVKESK. The CDR3 extends over 13 amino acids. Trimming took 4 bases from V and 5 from J, leaving 11 bases between them. CDR3: CASSRGQRETQYF. DNA for the CDR3: TGTGCCAGCAGCCGGGGCCAACGGGAGACCCAGTACTTC.

This clonotype was seen repeatedly, ten times or more. The chain has TRBV5-6 and TRBJ2-3; D gene uncertain. Trimming pared 3 bases from V and 6 bases from J, leaving 11 bases between. CDR3 size: 13 residues. Per the germline V gene, CDR1 is SGHDT and CDR2 is YYEEEE. The CDR3 coding sequence is TGTGCCAGCAGCTCCGACACTTCTGATACGCAGTATTTT. Translating gives CASSSDTSDTQYF. Full variable domain (rest looked up from reference TRBV5-6 and TRBJ2-3): DAGVTQSPTHLIKTRGQQVTLRCSPKSGHDTVSWYQQALGQGPQFIFQYYEEEERQRGNFPDRFSGHQFPNYSSELNVNALLLGDSALYLCASSSDTSDTQYFGPGTRLTVL.

This clonotype appeared many times. The V call is TRBV6-5, the J call TRBJ2-7; D perhaps matches TRBD1 (6 bases). Germline CDR1 is MNHEY and CDR2 is SVGAGI. The CDR3 is 15 amino acids. The V end lost 0 bases, the J end lost 2 bases, and 11 bases lay between the germline ends. For the CDR3, the DNA is TGTGCCAGCAGTTACTCGAGGACAGCGGCCTACGAGCAGTACTTC. Translating it yields CASSYSRTAAYEQYF.

This clonotype was detected ten times or more. This chain uses TRBV6-2 or TRBV6-3 with TRBJ1-1; 12 positions match TRBD1. Germline V gene lookup returns CDR1 MNHEY and CDR2 SVGEGT. Germline trimming cut 6 bases from V and 2 bases from J; bases unmatched to any gene: 10. The CDR3 runs to 17 residues. CDR3 amino acids: CASRPLPGTGGNTEAFF. The CDR3, as DNA: TGTGCCAGCAGACCACTCCCTGGGACAGGGGGCAACACTGAAGCTTTCTTT.

This clonotype occurred many times. The CDR3 region is CASSPRVYTGELFF. CDR3 in DNA: TGTGCCAGCAGCCCCAGGGTTTACACCGGGGAGCTGTTTTTT. The chain employs TRBV5-5 and TRBJ2-2, with D possibly being TRBD1 (5 bases). Trimming took off 4 bases at V and 3 bases at J, with 10 bases between the two ends. This CDR3 is built from 14 residues. The germline V gene encodes CDR1 SGHKS and CDR2 YYEKEE (reference sequence).

The chain recombines TRBV5-6 with TRBJ2-3, with 12 bases lining up with TRBD2. The CDR3 is 15 amino acids. CDR1 is SGHDT and CDR2 is YYEEEE in the germline V gene. The trim removed 3 bases at V and 6 bases at J, leaving 5 bases unmatched. The CDR3 sequence is CASSWTSGDRDTQYF. The CDR3 DNA is TGTGCCAGCAGCTGGACTAGCGGGGACCGCGATACGCAGTATTTT.

This clonotype was seen many times. The chain recombines TRBV7-2 with TRBJ2-3; a possible D gene is TRBD2 (6 bases). V was pared by 5 bases and J by 3 bases, with 18 bases between. Germline V CDR1 and CDR2: SGHTA, FQGNSA. The CDR3 has 16 residues. The CDR3 protein is CASSPRGKGRTDTQYF. CDR3 bases: TGTGCCAGCAGCCCTCGAGGGAAGGGGAGGACAGATACGCAGTATTTT.

This chain connects TRBV10-3 to TRBJ1-5, with D maybe TRBD1 (6 bases). The germline gives CDR1 ENHRY, CDR2 SYGVKD. The CDR3 spans 14 residues. Trimming took 6 bases from V and 7 from J, leaving 16 bases between them. CDR3 residues: CAIRAAGGGQPQHF. The CDR3 DNA sequence: TGTGCCATCAGAGCCGCGGGGGGCGGACAGCCCCAGCATTTT.

Many counts were recorded for this clonotype. This chain uses TRBV20-1 with TRBJ2-1; the match to TRBD2 covers 13 bases. The CDR3 is made up of 14 amino acids. With V trimmed by 5 bases and J by 6 bases, 4 bases remained unmatched. CDR1 DFQATT and CDR2 SNEGSKA come from the germline V gene (reference sequence). CDR3 bases: TGCAGTGCTCCGAGGACTAGCGGGGGCAATGAGCAGTTCTTC. Encoded protein: CSAPRTSGGNEQFF.

Ten or more counts support this clonotype. This chain connects TRBV20-1 to TRBJ2-3; D call uncertain. The length of the CDR3 is 14 residues. V was shortened by 2 bases and J by 2 bases, with 11 bases between the two germline ends. Germline V gene lookup returns CDR1 DFQATT and CDR2 SNEGSKA (reference sequence). The CDR3 sequence is CSARFGGATDTQYF. The CDR3 nucleotides read TGCAGTGCTAGATTCGGCGGTGCCACAGATACGCAGTATTTT.

In this sample, this clonotype turned up many times. The chain couples TRBV5-1 to TRBJ2-1, with 8 bases matching TRBD2. Germline loops: CDR1 SGHRS, CDR2 YFSETQ. J was trimmed by 8 bases and V by 5 bases; bases with no gene match: 12. The CDR3 is made up of 15 amino acids. CDR3 DNA: TGCGCCAGCAGACTTAGCGGGGCGGATGTGGATGAGCAGTTCTTC. Amino acid sequence: CASRLSGADVDEQFF.

This clonotype was seen ten or more times. This chain links TRBV29-1 with TRBJ2-3; 7 bases agree with TRBD1. The CDR3 sequence is 13 residues long. With 6 bases clipped from V and 5 bases from J, the junction kept 8 bases outside the gene matches. Germline CDR1 reads SQVTM; CDR2 reads ANQGSEA. This CDR3 is CSVDEGAIDTQYF. CDR3 sequence (DNA): TGCAGCGTCGACGAGGGGGCTATAGATACGCAGTATTTT.

CDR3 in amino acids: CSGKPPSGRVRNEQFF. Here the CDR3 DNA reads TGCAGTGGGAAACCCCCCTCGGGCAGGGTGCGCAATGAGCAGTTCTTC. The genes are TRBV20-1 and TRBJ2-1, with D possibly being TRBD1 (5 bases). Deletions cut 7 bases from V and 6 bases from J, with 25 bases between. CDR1 and CDR2 from the germline V gene are DFQATT and SNEGSKA (reference sequence). The CDR3 is 16 amino acids.

The sample holds many counts of this clonotype. One end of the junction does not line up with germline, which may come from a read error. The rearrangement joins TRBV7-2 to TRBJ2-1, with TRBD1 matching 7 bases. Germline V gene data show CDR1 as SGHTA and CDR2 as FQGNSA. This CDR3 comprises 15 residues. The CDR3 is CASSLAETRTGRKFF. CDR3 DNA: TGTGCCAGCAGCCTAGCCGAGACTCGGACAGGTCGGAAGTTCTTC.

This clonotype came up many times. The chain links TRBV5-1 to TRBJ1-1; D unclear. Germline CDR1 is SGHRS and CDR2 is YFSETQ. The V end lost 0 bases, the J end lost 1 base, and 7 bases lay between the germline ends. CDR3 length equals 14 residues. As DNA, the CDR3 is TGCGCCAGCAGCTTGGATCCCCAGAACACTGAAGCTTTCTTT. Protein: CASSLDPQNTEAFF.

This clonotype was seen ten or more times. The CDR3 sequence is CASSKRGRDTEAFF. In DNA, the CDR3 is TGTGCCAGCAGTAAGAGGGGCCGAGACACTGAAGCTTTCTTT. This chain connects TRBV5-6 to TRBJ1-1, with D possibly matching TRBD1 (5 bases). This CDR3 contains 14 residues. Between the trimmed V and J ends, which lost 5 bases and 3 bases, there was a span of 14 bases. Germline assignment: CDR1 SGHDT and CDR2 YYEEEE.

In its sample, this clonotype was seen many times. The genes are TRBV28 and TRBJ1-1; D possibly corresponds to TRBD1 (6 bases). The CDR3 runs to 13 residues. V was cut by 6 bases and J by 4 bases, with 12 bases left in between. Germline CDR1 and CDR2: MDHEN and SYDVKM. The CDR3 sequence is CASRPTGLTEAFF. CDR3 nucleotide sequence: TGTGCCAGCAGACCTACAGGGCTCACTGAAGCTTTCTTT.

Regarding this clonotype: A much more abundant neighbour one base away suggests this may be a read error. This chain links TRBV7-8 with TRBJ2-2; tentatively, D is TRBD1 or TRBD2 (5 bases each). V gave up 4 bases and J gave up 7 bases, with 16 bases separating them. The CDR3 runs 15 residues. Germline V gene lookup returns CDR1 SGHVS and CDR2 FQNEAQ. The CDR3 protein is CASSYRGRVDGELFF. As DNA, the CDR3 is TGTGCCAGCAGCTACCGGGGCAGGGTGGACGGGGAGCTGTTTTTT. Based on the CDR3 plus reference TRBV7-8 and TRBJ2-2, the full variable domain is GAGVSQSPRYKVAKRGQDVALRCDPISGHVSLFWYQQALGQGPEFLTYFQNEAQLDKSGLPSDRFFAERPEGSVSTLKIQRTQQEDSAVYLCASSYRGRVDGELFFGEGSRLTVL.

This clonotype was counted ten times or more. This chain connects TRBV18 to TRBJ1-2; D call uncertain. With 1 base removed from V and 8 bases from J, the gap between germline ends came to 11 bases. The CDR3 spans 13 residues. Looked up from germline, CDR1 is KGHSH and CDR2 is LQKENI. The CDR3 DNA follows: TGTGCCAGCTCACCACGAGAGGAAGGGGGCTACACCTTC. This translates into CASSPREEGGYTF. The full variable domain, in which reference TRBV18 and TRBJ1-2 provide the parts outside the CDR3, is NAGVMQNPRHLVRRRGQEARLRCSPMKGHSHVYWYRQLPEEGLKFMVYLQKENIIDESGMPKERFSAEFPKEGPSILRIQQVVRGDSAAYFCASSPREEGGYTFGSGTRLTVV.

This clonotype was counted at least ten times. The rearrangement links TRBV4-3 to TRBJ1-2; 7 bases map to TRBD1. V lost 0 bases and J lost 3; bases outside the gene matches: 7. CDR3 size: 16 residues. Germline V gene sequence: CDR1 LGHNA, CDR2 YSLEER. The CDR3: CASSQDATGTDYGYTF. CDR3 nucleotides: TGCGCCAGCAGCCAAGATGCGACAGGGACCGACTATGGCTACACCTTC.